The clone carrying this T cell receptor (beta chain) has just a few counts. The antigen is unknown. This entry belongs to a study of early T cells in non-severe SARS-CoV-2 infection. Study information: The chains were unpaired, and the sequenced material was bulk RNA from unsorted whole blood.

Trimming removed 6 bases at V and 5 bases at J, with 13 bases between. This CDR3 comprises 13 residues. Germline V gene data show CDR1 as SGHTA and CDR2 as FQGTGA. General observations from the study: VDJdb matching favored anti-spike CD8 responses, missing private and CD4 specificities.

Individual cDNA molecules were tagged with unique molecular identifiers. MiXCR, applied by TCRdb to the 5' RACE reads, yields one record per CDR3 protein. The table has about 83,000 distinct CDR3 sequences, about 12% seen once. The source of this sequence is an adult who was a healthcare worker with PCR-confirmed SARS-CoV-2 infection or an uninfected control (not recorded which). Sequencing input: whole blood. This rearrangement joins TRBV7-3 to TRBJ2-5; D is perhaps TRBD2 (5 bases). The CDR3 loop reads CASSPGSGETQYF. The CDR3 DNA reads as TGTGCCAGCAGTCCCGGTTCGGGGGAGACCCAGTACTTC.